This T cell receptor (beta chain) was captured by sequencing in a study of T cell responses to AZD1222 COVID-19 vaccine. General study results and limits: Sampled repertoires all dated from after the peak T cell response. Recipients of two AZD1222 doses showed rising Spike-specific TCR breadth and depth.

Germline assignment: CDR1 WNHNN and CDR2 SYGVQD (reference sequence). This CDR3 has 14 amino acids. Trimming at V came to 7 bases and at J to 5 bases, leaving 6 bases not matched to a gene. The assay was immunoSEQ multiplex PCR, and TCRdb's table has in-frame clones only and misses some. The sample includes about 83,000 clones, roughly 90% of them seen just once. The sample holds one count of this clone. Antigen: not known. This rearrangement joins TRBV10-1 to TRBJ2-7; TRBD2 agrees at 12 bases. This TCR was recovered from an adult in good health. Material: peripheral blood, obtained on day 0 of MenACWY control vaccination. The CDR3 DNA sequence: TGCGCCAGCATCATTACTAGCGGGAGGAACGAGCAGTACTTC. It yields the protein CASIITSGRNEQYF.